These 31 T cell receptor beta chains share one sample of origin, sequenced in a study of spatial heterogeneity in lung cancer. Time point in this sample: blood at routine non-recurrence follow-up after resection. Unsorted tumor, nontumor lung tissue or cryopreserved PBMC supplied the whole RNA. TCRdb passed the 5' RACE reads through MiXCR, listing each CDR3 protein once. The table includes some 120,000 distinct CDR3 sequences, roughly an eighth detected once. The input for sequencing was PBMCs, taken at follow-up. These receptors were obtained from a male donor with early-stage non-small cell lung cancer.

In its sample, this clonotype was seen many times. The rearrangement uses TRBV29-1 and TRBJ2-5; D remains unclear. The V and J ends lost 4 bases and 0 bases respectively, with 9 bases between them. The CDR3 contains 13 residues. Germline V gene sequence: CDR1 SQVTM, CDR2 ANQGSEA. The CDR3 reads CSVVSANQETQYF. The CDR3 region has the DNA TGCAGCGTTGTGTCGGCGAACCAAGAGACCCAGTACTTC.

This clonotype has only a few counts. The rearrangement uses TRBV5-4 and TRBJ2-6, with D unresolved. V lost 4 bases and J 2 bases, leaving 7 bases between the germline ends. Germline-derived CDR1 and CDR2 are SGHNT and YYREEE (reference sequence). The CDR3 is 14 residues long. The CDR3 coding sequence is TGTGCCAGCAGCCCGAGAACTGGGGCCAACGTCCTGACTTTC. Translation gives CASSPRTGANVLTF.

This chain uses TRBV6-5 with TRBJ2-7; D assignment may be TRBD1 or TRBD2 (5 bases each). Between the trimmed V and J ends, which lost 2 bases and 0 bases, there was a span of 8 bases. Per germline, CDR1 MNHEY and CDR2 SVGAGI. The CDR3 contains 14 residues. The CDR3 sequence is CASSYRDDSYEQYF. The CDR3 DNA is TGTGCCAGCAGTTACCGGGACGACTCCTACGAGCAGTACTTC.

The chain uses TRBV4-1 and TRBJ1-1; D is uncertain. V lost 5 bases and J lost 8, with 15 bases in between. The CDR3 is 13 residues long. CDR1 and CDR2 (germline): MGHRA, YSYEKL. CDR3 coding DNA: TGCGCCAGCAGCGGAGCCGGGAACCCCGAAGCTTTCTTT. It specifies CASSGAGNPEAFF.

This clonotype occurred many times. V usage is TRBV7-2 and J usage is TRBJ2-3; 7 positions agree with TRBD2. The germline V gene encodes CDR1 SGHTA and CDR2 FQGNSA. J lost 10 bases, V lost 3 bases, and 7 bases had no gene match. This CDR3 spans 13 amino acids. The CDR3 loop is CASSLEGLLAQYF. The CDR3 DNA reads as TGTGCCAGCAGCTTGGAGGGACTACTCGCGCAGTATTTT.

The genes are TRBV6-1 and TRBJ1-1, with TRBD1 matching 7 bases. J lost 5 bases, V lost 2 bases, and 8 bases had no gene match. The CDR3 is made up of 15 amino acids. CDR1 and CDR2 from the germline V gene are MNHNS and SASEGT. CDR3 nucleotides: TGTGCCAGCAGTGAACCAAGGACAGGCGGGACTGAAGCTTTCTTT. Translated: CASSEPRTGGTEAFF.

This chain uses TRBV11-2 with TRBJ2-2; D not certain. The CDR3 runs to 14 residues. CDR1 and CDR2 (germline): SGHAT, FQNNGV. The V end lost 1 base, the J end lost 1 base, and 4 bases lay between the germline ends. The CDR3 loop is CASSLAQNTGELFF. DNA of the CDR3: TGTGCCAGCAGCTTAGCCCAGAACACCGGGGAGCTGTTTTTT.

For this clonotype: A junction boundary mismatches the germline segment, possibly from a read error. V gene TRBV12-3 or TRBV12-4 combines with J gene TRBJ2-5, with 7 bases that match TRBD2. This CDR3 has 16 residues. CDR3 protein: CASSLATGPGGEAQYF. As DNA, the CDR3 is TGTGCCAGCAGTTTAGCGACGGGGCCGGGGGGAGAGGCCCAGTACTTC.

This clonotype was seen more than once but under ten times. The chain has TRBV12-3 or TRBV12-4 and TRBJ2-1; tentatively, D is TRBD1 or TRBD2 (6 bases each). Trimming removed 6 bases from V and 1 base from J, with 10 bases in between. The CDR3 has 14 amino acids. The CDR3 sequence is CASRQGLSYNEQFF. The CDR3 coding sequence is TGTGCCAGCAGACAGGGACTTTCCTACAATGAGCAGTTCTTC.

This clonotype has more than one count but fewer than ten. The chain uses TRBV20-1 and TRBJ2-3; D may be TRBD1 (5 bases). The V gene's germline CDR1 is DFQATT and CDR2 SNEGSKA (reference sequence). The CDR3 is 12 amino acids. V was trimmed by 5 bases and J by 3 bases, leaving 9 bases between them. For the CDR3, the DNA is TGCAGTGCTGGGCGACAGACAGATACGCAGTATTTT. Amino acids: CSAGRQTDTQYF.

The J gene is TRBJ1-5, the V gene TRBV29-1, with TRBD1 identical over 7 bases. This CDR3 spans 14 amino acids. J lost 5 bases, V lost 6 bases, and 10 bases had no gene match. Germline V gives CDR1 SQVTM, CDR2 ANQGSEA. CDR3 loop: CSVGEGTADQPQHF. The CDR3 DNA follows: TGCAGCGTAGGAGAGGGGACAGCGGATCAGCCCCAGCATTTT.

This clonotype has just a few counts. V gene TRBV6-5 combines with J gene TRBJ2-7, with TRBD2 matching 8 bases. In germline, CDR1 is MNHEY, CDR2 SVGAGI. The CDR3 is 15 amino acids. Losses at the gene ends were 2 bases for V and 6 bases for J; bases not matched to a gene: 9. The CDR3 sequence is CASSYPAGARGEQYF. The CDR3 DNA reads TGTGCCAGCAGTTACCCAGCGGGGGCGAGAGGCGAGCAGTACTTC.

This clonotype was seen repeatedly, ten times or more. The chain has TRBV12-3 or TRBV12-4 and TRBJ1-1, with D possibly matching TRBD1 (6 bases). The length of the CDR3 is 12 residues. V was trimmed by 7 bases and J by 5 bases, leaving 11 bases between them. The CDR3 sequence: CASKGGFTEAFF. The CDR3 nucleotides read TGTGCCAGCAAGGGGGGTTTTACTGAAGCTTTCTTT.

This clonotype was seen a handful of times. The V and J genes are TRBV5-1 and TRBJ1-6; 10 bases align to TRBD1. This CDR3 spans 14 amino acids. Germline CDR1 and CDR2: SGHRS and YFSETQ. Losses at the gene ends were 0 bases for V and 15 bases for J; bases not matched to a gene: 6. CDR3 loop: CASSLGQGAKVLHF. For the CDR3, the DNA is TGCGCCAGCAGCTTGGGACAGGGGGCTAAAGTCCTCCACTTT.

V gene TRBV27 combines with J gene TRBJ1-4, with TRBD1 matching over 7 bases. The germline gives CDR1 MNHEY, CDR2 SMNVEV (reference sequence). The CDR3 extends over 13 amino acids. The ends lost 8 bases at V and 8 bases at J; junction bases unmatched: 8. CDR3 coding DNA: TGTGCCAGCGGGTCGCGACAGGGAGAAAAACTGTTTTTT. Protein sequence: CASGSRQGEKLFF.

The V and J genes are TRBV7-2 and TRBJ1-2, with TRBD1 matching 7 bases. The CDR3 is made up of 13 amino acids. The J segment lost 6 bases and the V segment lost 5 bases, leaving 6 bases of the junction unmatched. Germline loops: CDR1 SGHTA, CDR2 FQGNSA. As DNA, the CDR3 is TGTGCCAGCAGCATCCAGGGGGTAGATGGCTACACCTTC. The encoded protein is CASSIQGVDGYTF.

In its sample, this clonotype was seen many times. The rearrangement links TRBV7-9 to TRBJ1-5, with a tentative D call TRBD1 (6 bases). CDR1 SEHNR and CDR2 FQNEAQ come from the germline V gene (reference sequence). CDR3 length equals 14 residues. Trimming removed 3 bases at V and 6 bases at J, with 12 bases between. The CDR3 coding sequence is TGTGCCAGCAGCTTGGGCAGGGGAGGTCAGCCCCAGCATTTT. This codes for CASSLGRGGQPQHF.

The rearrangement links TRBV5-1 to TRBJ2-4; 10 nucleotides match TRBD1. Trimming took 4 bases from V and 5 from J; bases not matched to a gene: 3. Germline loops: CDR1 SGHRS, CDR2 YFSETQ. The CDR3 loop spans 14 amino acids. The CDR3 nucleotides are TGCGCCAGCAGCCCGGACAGGGGGGAAAACATTCAGTACTTC. Protein sequence: CASSPDRGENIQYF.

This clonotype has a count of ten or more. This rearrangement joins TRBV7-9 to TRBJ1-2; D not resolved. The CDR3 contains 15 residues. Trimming removed 4 bases at V and 8 bases at J, with 20 bases between. The germline V gene encodes CDR1 SEHNR and CDR2 FQNEAQ (reference sequence). CDR3 amino acids: CASSSPWAPLGGYTF. Here the CDR3 DNA reads TGTGCCAGCAGCTCCCCCTGGGCCCCGTTAGGGGGCTACACCTTC.

The chain is built from TRBV7-2 and TRBJ2-1; D is ambiguous. Trimming pared 1 base from V and 9 bases from J, leaving 16 bases between. CDR3 size: 15 residues. Germline loops: CDR1 SGHTA, CDR2 FQGNSA. Written as DNA, the CDR3 is TGTGCCAGCAGCTTAGAAGGTATGAAGGCGAGTGAGCAGTTCTTC. It is translated as CASSLEGMKASEQFF.

In its sample, this clonotype was seen a few times. This chain uses TRBV29-1 with TRBJ2-5; TRBD1 might be the D (6 bases). In germline, CDR1 is SQVTM, CDR2 ANQGSEA. V was clipped by 4 bases and J by 4 bases, with 13 bases between them. The CDR3 has 13 amino acids. CDR3 bases: TGCAGCGTTGGCAGGGGATCAGGAGAGACCCAGTACTTC. As protein: CSVGRGSGETQYF.

This clonotype was seen only a few times. This chain joins TRBV24-1 and TRBJ2-1; 8 positions agree with TRBD1. Trimming cost V 7 bases and J 3 bases; bases outside gene matches: 4. Germline-derived CDR1 and CDR2 are KGHDR and SFDVKD. This CDR3 is built from 14 residues. The CDR3 nucleotides read TGTGCCACCAGCCTGGACAGGGACTACAATGAGCAGTTCTTC. It encodes CATSLDRDYNEQFF.

The rearrangement joins TRBV10-3 to TRBJ2-3, with 12 bases identical to TRBD2. The germline gives CDR1 ENHRY, CDR2 SYGVKD. V lost 5 bases, J lost 2 bases, and 8 bases stayed unmatched. The CDR3 runs to 17 residues. As DNA, the CDR3 is TGTGCCATCAGTTTGTCCGGGACTAGCGGGCTCACAGATACGCAGTATTTT. It specifies CAISLSGTSGLTDTQYF.

This clonotype was counted between two and nine times. The chain joins TRBV7-9 to TRBJ1-2, with D unresolved. This CDR3 spans 14 amino acids. Between the trimmed V and J ends, which lost 5 bases and 3 bases, there was a span of 13 bases. CDR1 is SEHNR, CDR2 FQNEAQ, per germline (reference sequence). In DNA form, the CDR3 reads TGTGCCAGCAGCGCCCCCCAGGTGGACTATGGCTACACCTTC. Protein product: CASSAPQVDYGYTF.

This clonotype was picked up a small number of times. The V call is TRBV18, the J call TRBJ1-1; D remains unclear. CDR3 length: 16 residues. In germline, CDR1 is KGHSH, CDR2 LQKENI. V gave up 3 bases and J gave up 10 bases, with 24 bases separating them. The CDR3: CASSPIQVTGPVGAFF. The CDR3 nucleotides are TGTGCCAGCTCACCCATTCAGGTCACCGGCCCGGTAGGAGCTTTCTTT.

This clonotype has a count of ten or more. This sequence joins TRBV9 and TRBJ2-1; TRBD2 might be the D (7 bases). With 3 bases removed from V and 6 bases from J, the gap between germline ends came to 16 bases. This CDR3 comprises 15 residues. CDR1 is SGDLS and CDR2 is YYNGEE in the germline V gene. The CDR3 DNA reads TGTGCCAGCAGCGCATGGGAGGGGGAAGGCAATGAGCAGTTCTTC. Protein: CASSAWEGEGNEQFF.

This clonotype has a count of ten or more. The rearrangement uses TRBV20-1 and TRBJ1-6; D might be TRBD1 (5 bases). Germline-derived CDR1 and CDR2 are DFQATT and SNEGSKA (reference sequence). V lost 1 base and J 4 bases, leaving 11 bases between the germline ends. The CDR3 sequence is 15 residues long. The CDR3 reads CSARVEGDYNSPLHF. DNA of the CDR3: TGCAGTGCTAGAGTTGAAGGGGATTATAATTCACCCCTCCACTTT.

Many counts were recorded for this clonotype. The chain carries TRBV7-2 and TRBJ1-2; no clear D. Germline V gene lookup returns CDR1 SGHTA and CDR2 FQGNSA. The CDR3 runs 12 residues. V was clipped by 7 bases and J by 8 bases, with 14 bases between them. CDR3 loop: CASTKGGRGYTF. CDR3 nucleotides: TGTGCCAGCACCAAAGGAGGGCGCGGCTACACCTTC.

There are many counts of this clonotype. The chain couples TRBV9 to TRBJ1-1; TRBD1 is a possible D gene (6 bases). The CDR3 totals 13 residues. CDR1 and CDR2 (germline): SGDLS, YYNGEE. V was pared by 8 bases and J by 1 base, with 12 bases between. DNA for the CDR3: TGTGCCAGTGGCGGGGGGCCGAACACTGAAGCTTTCTTT. Its protein product is CASGGGPNTEAFF.

This clonotype was counted many times. The chain couples TRBV20-1 to TRBJ1-4; D perhaps matches TRBD1 (5 bases). The CDR3 covers 13 residues. Germline V CDR1 and CDR2: DFQATT, SNEGSKA (reference sequence). V was trimmed by 1 base and J by 7 bases, leaving 10 bases between them. CDR3 residues: CSARGRVSEKLFF. In nucleotides, the CDR3 is TGCAGTGCTAGAGGCAGGGTCTCTGAAAAACTGTTTTTT.

V and J are TRBV28 and TRBJ2-7; 8 nucleotides agree with TRBD1. Trimming at V came to 8 bases and at J to 2 bases, leaving 5 bases not matched to a gene. The length of the CDR3 is 13 residues. The germline gives CDR1 MDHEN, CDR2 SYDVKM. The CDR3: CASQTGDAYEQYF. CDR3 in DNA: TGTGCCAGCCAGACAGGGGACGCCTACGAGCAGTACTTC.